This T cell receptor (beta chain) was retrieved from a study of blood T cell repertoires in COVID-19. About the research overall: The United States, Italy and Spain were the sources of the acute and convalescent COVID-19 samples. Sample material is recorded as cDNA or gDNA derived from T cells, B-cell-depleted T cells, or PBMCs.

Germline lookup yields CDR1 LNHDA and CDR2 SQIVND (reference sequence). This CDR3 spans 13 amino acids. V lost 5 bases to trimming and J lost 1 base, with 8 bases between them. In the study's own analysis: Nucleated cell counts were estimated from reference gene primer amplification. Assay used: immunoSEQ multiplex PCR; TCRdb lists only in-frame clones, some missing. V, J and clone size were drawn from that table, and D and trimming were deduced from the DNA. The sample has a few hundred thousand clones; around 80% are singletons. The sequencing sample was made of peripheral blood. The clonotype originates from a woman between 50 and 59 years old with acute or convalescent COVID-19. This rearrangement joins TRBV19 to TRBJ1-1; D might be TRBD1 (5 bases). The CDR3 DNA follows: TGTGCCAGTAGTCTCGGACAGAACACTGAAGCTTTCTTT. Protein: CASSLGQNTEAFF.